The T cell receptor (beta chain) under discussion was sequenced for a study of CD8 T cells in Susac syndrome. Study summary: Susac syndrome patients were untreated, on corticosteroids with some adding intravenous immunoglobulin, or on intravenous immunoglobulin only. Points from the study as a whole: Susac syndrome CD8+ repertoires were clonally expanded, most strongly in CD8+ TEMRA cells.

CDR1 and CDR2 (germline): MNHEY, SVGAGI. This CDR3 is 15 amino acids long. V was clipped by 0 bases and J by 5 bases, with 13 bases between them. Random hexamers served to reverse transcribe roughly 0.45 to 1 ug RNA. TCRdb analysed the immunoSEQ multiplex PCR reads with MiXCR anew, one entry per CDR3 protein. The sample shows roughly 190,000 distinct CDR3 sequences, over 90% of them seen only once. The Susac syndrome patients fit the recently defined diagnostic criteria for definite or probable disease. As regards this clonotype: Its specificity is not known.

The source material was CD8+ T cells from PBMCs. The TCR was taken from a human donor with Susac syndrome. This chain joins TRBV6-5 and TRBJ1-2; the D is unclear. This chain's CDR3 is CASSYSRFESYGYTF. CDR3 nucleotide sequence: TGTGCCAGCAGTTACTCGAGGTTTGAAAGTTATGGCTACACCTTC.